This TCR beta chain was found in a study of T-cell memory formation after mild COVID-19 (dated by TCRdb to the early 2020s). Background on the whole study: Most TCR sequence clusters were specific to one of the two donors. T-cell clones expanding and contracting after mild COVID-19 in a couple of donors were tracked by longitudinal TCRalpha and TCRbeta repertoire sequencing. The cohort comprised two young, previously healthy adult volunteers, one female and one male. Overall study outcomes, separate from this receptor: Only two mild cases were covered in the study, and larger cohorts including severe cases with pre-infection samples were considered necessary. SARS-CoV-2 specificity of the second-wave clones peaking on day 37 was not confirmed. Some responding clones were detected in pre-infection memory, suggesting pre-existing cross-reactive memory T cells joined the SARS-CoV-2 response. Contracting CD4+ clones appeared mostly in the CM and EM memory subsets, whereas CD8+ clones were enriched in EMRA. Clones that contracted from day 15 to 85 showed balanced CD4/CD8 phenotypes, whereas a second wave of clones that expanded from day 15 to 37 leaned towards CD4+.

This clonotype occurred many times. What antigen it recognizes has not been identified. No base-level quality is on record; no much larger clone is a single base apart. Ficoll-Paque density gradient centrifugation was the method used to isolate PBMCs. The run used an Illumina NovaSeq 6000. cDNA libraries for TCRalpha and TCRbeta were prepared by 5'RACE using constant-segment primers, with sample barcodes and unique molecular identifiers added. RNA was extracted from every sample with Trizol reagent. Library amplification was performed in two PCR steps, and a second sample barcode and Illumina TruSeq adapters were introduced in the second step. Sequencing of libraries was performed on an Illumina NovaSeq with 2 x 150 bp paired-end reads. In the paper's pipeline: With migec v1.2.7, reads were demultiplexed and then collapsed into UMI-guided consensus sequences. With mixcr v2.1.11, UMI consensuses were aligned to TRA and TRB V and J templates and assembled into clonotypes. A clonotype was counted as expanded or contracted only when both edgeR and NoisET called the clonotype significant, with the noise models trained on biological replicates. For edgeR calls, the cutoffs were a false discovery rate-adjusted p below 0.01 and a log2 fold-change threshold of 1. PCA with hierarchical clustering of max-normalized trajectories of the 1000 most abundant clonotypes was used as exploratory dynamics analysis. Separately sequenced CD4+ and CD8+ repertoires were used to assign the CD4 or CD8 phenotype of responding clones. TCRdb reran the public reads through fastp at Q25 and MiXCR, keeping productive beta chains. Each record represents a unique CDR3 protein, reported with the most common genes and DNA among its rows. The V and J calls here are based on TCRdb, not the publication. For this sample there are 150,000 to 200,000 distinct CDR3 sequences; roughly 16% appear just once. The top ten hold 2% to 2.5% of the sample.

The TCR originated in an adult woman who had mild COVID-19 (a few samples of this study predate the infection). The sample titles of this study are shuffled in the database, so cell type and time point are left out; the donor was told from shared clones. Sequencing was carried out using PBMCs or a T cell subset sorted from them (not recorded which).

The CDR3 region: CASSPSVAYRNTIYF. The nucleotide sequence reads TGTGCCAGCAGCCCTAGTGTGGCATACCGAAACACCATATATTTT. The chain is encoded by TRBV11-2 joined to TRBJ1-3; a confident D gene designation cannot be given. For CDR1 and CDR2, the germline V gene lists SGHAT and FQNNGV. Deletion took 5 bases off V and 5 bases off J, with a span of 16 bases between the germline ends. The CDR3 holds 15 amino acids from the cysteine to the phenylalanine. The sequence is cut down to CDR3 DNA, 45 bases in frame from base 1.